These T cell receptor beta chains were read from a single sample in a study of T cells in Graves' hyperthyroidism and ophthalmopathy. TCRdb itself ran the multiplex PCR reads through MiXCR, one entry per CDR3 protein. The table has more than 300,000 distinct CDR3 sequences, about 18% seen once; the top ten hold over 35%. Sequencing input: blood. The receptors shown here come from a man younger than 35 with Graves' ophthalmopathy. The CDR3 runs from the conserved cysteine through the conserved F or W. A D gene is named only where the DNA matches it firmly. The listing skips clone size in some rows; elsewhere it reads once, few, many or a size class.

size	length	V	D	J	CDR3	DNA
NA	13	TRBV6-1	NA	TRBJ1-5	CANLGGGNQPQHF	TGTGCCAACCTTGGGGGGGGCAATCAGCCCCAGCATTTT
many	16	TRBV11-2	NA	TRBJ2-5	CASSLGSSGAQETQYF	TGTGCCAGCAGCTTAGGGTCGTCGGGGGCCCAAGAGACCCAGTACTTC
NA	13	TRBV6-1	TRBD1	TRBJ1-5	CASSIHRGQPQHF	TGTGCCAGCAGTATTCACAGGGGTCAGCCCCAGCATTTT
NA	16	TRBV15	NA	TRBJ1-4	CATSREPSGTNEKLFF	TGTGCCACCAGCAGAGAACCCTCAGGGACTAATGAAAAACTGTTTTTT
NA	14	TRBV18	TRBD1	TRBJ1-2	CASSPRDRMFGYTF	TGTGCCAGCTCACCACGGGACAGGATGTTTGGCTACACCTTC
many	15	TRBV12-3/TRBV12-4	NA	TRBJ2-7	CASSIGGRYSYEQYF	TGTGCCAGCAGTATAGGCGGACGGTACTCCTACGAGCAGTACTTC
few	12	TRBV20-1	NA	TRBJ1-3	CSALTPGNTIYF	TGCAGTGCTCTTACACCTGGAAACACCATATATTTT
NA	14	TRBV7-9	TRBD1	TRBJ1-1	CSSSRRDRGLEAFF	TGTTCCAGCAGCCGCAGGGACAGGGGGCTTGAAGCTTTCTTT
many	16	TRBV3-1	TRBD2	TRBJ2-5	CASSPLLAGGQETQYF	TGTGCCAGCAGCCCTCTTTTAGCGGGGGGACAAGAGACCCAGTACTTC
NA	14	TRBV19	NA	TRBJ2-2	CASSSSVATGELFF	TGTGCCAGTAGTAGCAGTGTGGCCACCGGGGAGCTGTTTTTT
few	14	TRBV3-1	NA	TRBJ2-7	CASSAFGGSYEQYF	TGTGCCAGCAGCGCCTTCGGGGGCTCCTACGAGCAGTACTTC
NA	16	TRBV7-9	NA	TRBJ1-1	CASSLTPSVGATEAFF	TGTGCCAGCAGCTTAACCCCCTCGGTGGGGGCGACTGAAGCTTTCTTT
few	14	TRBV7-9	NA	TRBJ2-7	CASRSGTHIYEQYF	TGTGCCAGCAGGTCCGGGACCCACATTTACGAGCAGTACTTC
many	15	TRBV7-9	TRBD1	TRBJ2-2	CASSFGDRFTGELFF	TGTGCCAGCAGCTTCGGGGACAGGTTCACCGGGGAGCTGTTTTTT
many	13	TRBV10-3	NA	TRBJ1-1	CAISAQPNTEAFF	TGTGCCATCAGTGCCCAACCGAACACTGAAGCTTTCTTT
many	14	TRBV3-1	NA	TRBJ1-2	CASSQAEGGKGYTF	TGTGCCAGCAGCCAAGCCGAGGGAGGTAAGGGCTACACCTTC
many	13	TRBV7-3	NA	TRBJ2-3	CASTGSSTDTQYF	TGTGCCAGTACAGGGTCAAGCACAGATACGCAGTATTTT
many	16	TRBV28	NA	TRBJ1-4	CASSFAYRATNEKLFF	TGTGCCAGCAGTTTCGCCTACAGGGCGACTAATGAAAAACTGTTTTTT
NA	14	TRBV20-1	TRBD2	TRBJ2-2	CSAPSGANTRELFF	TGCAGTGCCCCGAGCGGGGCGAACACCAGGGAGCTGTTTTTT
many	11	TRBV28	NA	TRBJ1-5	CASSLSWPQHF	TGTGCCAGCAGTTTATCTTGGCCCCAGCATTTT
many	12	TRBV3-1	NA	TRBJ2-7	CASSQDRHEQYF	TGTGCCAGCAGCCAGGATCGGCACGAGCAGTACTTC
few	19	TRBV6-4	TRBD2	TRBJ2-2	CASSRDLLAGGPRAGELFF	TGTGCCAGCAGTAGAGACCTCCTAGCGGGGGGGCCTCGGGCCGGGGAGCTGTTTTTT
NA	15	TRBV9	TRBD2	TRBJ2-1	CASSAGTSGTNEQFF	TGTGCCAGCAGCGCCGGGACTAGCGGTACGAATGAGCAGTTCTTC
many	11	TRBV2	NA	TRBJ1-3	CASRTGNTIYF	TGTGCCAGCCGAACTGGAAACACCATATATTTT
NA	16	TRBV5-5	NA	TRBJ2-3	CASSLREGQSTDTQYF	TGTGCCAGCAGCTTGAGGGAGGGACAAAGCACAGATACGCAGTATTTT
few	12	TRBV10-1	NA	TRBJ2-7	CASSDKAYEQYF	TGCGCCAGCAGTGATAAAGCCTACGAGCAGTACTTC
many	11	TRBV11-2	NA	TRBJ1-5	CASGLNQPQHF	TGTGCCAGCGGCCTTAATCAGCCCCAGCATTTT
many	13	TRBV12-3/TRBV12-4	NA	TRBJ1-1	CASSFGALAEAFF	TGTGCCAGCAGTTTTGGGGCTCTGGCTGAAGCTTTCTTT
many	13	TRBV20-1	NA	TRBJ2-7	CSAEHEAGYEQYF	TGCAGTGCTGAACATGAAGCGGGCTACGAGCAGTACTTC
many	17	TRBV5-1	NA	TRBJ1-1	CASSLAGTYTLNTEAFF	TGCGCCAGCAGCCTGGCCGGGACATATACTTTGAACACTGAAGCTTTCTTT
many	14	TRBV7-8	NA	TRBJ1-1	CASTPSPQNTEAFF	TGTGCCAGCACTCCGAGCCCGCAGAACACTGAAGCTTTCTTT
few	14	TRBV19	NA	TRBJ1-1	CASSIGQLNTEAFF	TGTGCCAGTAGTATTGGGCAGCTGAACACTGAAGCTTTCTTT
NA	17	TRBV25-1	NA	TRBJ2-1	CASSVPGLLVGGDEQFF	TGTGCCAGCAGTGTCCCCGGACTTCTGGTGGGGGGAGATGAGCAGTTCTTC
few	13	TRBV20-1	NA	TRBJ2-5	CSARRGGEETQYF	TGCAGTGCTAGGAGGGGGGGGGAAGAGACCCAGTACTTC
many	17	TRBV12-3/TRBV12-4	TRBD2	TRBJ2-3	CASSGLAGYKKYDTQYF	TGTGCCAGCAGTGGACTAGCGGGGTACAAAAAGTACGATACGCAGTATTTT
many	16	TRBV2	NA	TRBJ1-5	CASDLGAGTSNQPQHF	TGTGCCAGCGATCTGGGGGCAGGCACTAGCAATCAGCCCCAGCATTTT
many	17	TRBV11-2	NA	TRBJ1-2	CASSPWGWADSNYGYTF	TGTGCCAGCAGCCCGTGGGGATGGGCCGACTCTAACTATGGCTACACCTTC
NA	14	TRBV27	NA	TRBJ2-2	CASSAWGVTGELFF	TGTGCCAGCAGTGCGTGGGGGGTCACCGGGGAGCTGTTTTTT
many	15	TRBV20-1	NA	TRBJ2-5	CSASPLWGYQETQYF	TGCAGTGCTAGCCCCTTGTGGGGGTACCAAGAGACCCAGTACTTC
NA	15	TRBV5-8	NA	TRBJ2-7	CASRAEGSIYAEQYF	TGTGCCAGCAGAGCTGAGGGTTCAATCTACGCCGAGCAGTACTTC
many	17	TRBV6-1	NA	TRBJ2-2	CASRKQPAEPNTGELFF	TGTGCCAGCAGGAAACAGCCTGCGGAACCGAACACCGGGGAGCTGTTTTTT
many	15	TRBV2	NA	TRBJ2-4	CASSESMERRNIQYF	TGTGCCAGCAGTGAATCGATGGAGAGGAGAAACATTCAGTACTTC
many	15	TRBV7-3	TRBD1	TRBJ2-2	CASSPGGAGTGELFF	TGTGCCAGCAGCCCAGGGGGCGCCGGCACCGGGGAGCTGTTTTTT
many	13	TRBV7-6	NA	TRBJ1-1	CASSLEAETEAFF	TGTGCCAGCAGCTTAGAGGCGGAGACTGAAGCTTTCTTT
many	14	TRBV5-1	TRBD1	TRBJ1-1	CASSTRQGSTEAFF	TGCGCCAGCAGCACCAGACAGGGTAGCACTGAAGCTTTCTTT
many	15	TRBV7-9	NA	TRBJ1-3	CASSHSVAMVNTIYF	TGTGCCAGCAGCCACTCGGTGGCTATGGTGAACACCATATATTTT
many	14	TRBV15	NA	TRBJ1-2	CATSREVRPYGYTF	TGTGCCACCAGCAGAGAGGTCCGACCCTATGGCTACACCTTC